The clone carrying this TCR beta chain was counted a few times. What it recognizes is unknown. This specimen belongs to a study of T-cell reconstitution after alpha-beta-depleted transplantation in children. The TCRbeta library incorporated unique molecular identifiers. TCRdb called the PCR reads again in MiXCR, with one record for every CDR3 protein. This sample yields more than 200,000 distinct CDR3 sequences, of which about a quarter are seen a single time; around 2.5% belongs to the top ten. Study-wide findings and caveats: Alpha-beta T cells about two months after transplant reportedly derived from several hundred expanded graft clones. T-cell numbers and diversity, one year after transplant, stemmed largely from T cells that were newly produced. Surviving recipient T cells and thymic progenitors accounted for the high day-60 TCRbeta diversity observed in some patients.

This CDR3 is built from 13 residues. Germline V gene data show CDR1 as DFQATT and CDR2 as SNEGSKA (reference sequence). V was shortened by 0 bases and J by 4 bases, with 9 bases between the two germline ends. The sequence was obtained from a girl aged 2-10 years with Fanconi anemia, due to receive a stem cell transplant. This chain links TRBV20-1 with TRBJ1-2, with D possibly being TRBD1 (5 bases). The sample was PBMCs, taken before TCRalphabeta/CD19-depleted stem cell transplant. The CDR3 nucleotides read TGCAGTGCTAGAGAGACAGAATCCTATGGCTACACCTTC. Amino acid sequence: CSARETESYGYTF.